This is a list of T cell receptor beta chains from one sample in a study of blood T cell repertoires in COVID-19. Generated by immunoSEQ multiplex PCR, the TCRdb table keeps only in-frame clones and is missing some. The sample carries about 250,000 clones, 85% to 90% recorded once. Sequencing input: peripheral blood. The receptors were sampled from a middle-aged woman who had recovered from COVID-19. Each CDR3 is given with its conserved first and last residue. A D gene is named only where the DNA matches it firmly. Rows may omit the clone size; those that give it use once, few, many or a size class.

V gene: TRBV30; J gene: TRBJ2-7; clone size: .; D gene: TRBD1; CDR3 DNA: TGTGCCTGGAGTGCGGGACAGGCTCCCTACGAGCAGTACTTC; CDR3 protein: CAWSAGQAPYEQYF
V gene: TRBV9; J gene: TRBJ2-2; clone size: .; D gene: .; CDR3 DNA: TGTGCCAGCAGCGCCCGGACCGGGAGCTGGGAGCTGTTTTTT; CDR3 protein: CASSARTGSWELFF
V gene: TRBV9; J gene: TRBJ2-7; clone size: .; D gene: TRBD2; CDR3 DNA: TGTGCCAGCAGCGTAGCCCCCGGGACTAGCGGCGCCTACGAGCAGTACTTC; CDR3 protein: CASSVAPGTSGAYEQYF
V gene: TRBV18; J gene: TRBJ2-1; clone size: .; D gene: TRBD2; CDR3 DNA: TGTGCCAGCTCACCAGCTAGCGGAGGGGACAATGAGCAGTTCTTC; CDR3 protein: CASSPASGGDNEQFF
V gene: TRBV24-1; J gene: TRBJ1-5; clone size: .; D gene: TRBD1; CDR3 DNA: TGTGCCACCAGTGATTCCCGGACAGGGGGTTTCGGCAATCAGCCCCAGCATTTT; CDR3 protein: CATSDSRTGGFGNQPQHF
V gene: TRBV27; J gene: TRBJ1-6; clone size: many; D gene: .; CDR3 DNA: TGTGCCAGCAGTTTAGAACGTGGGGCTAATAATTCACCCCTCCACTTT; CDR3 protein: CASSLERGANNSPLHF
V gene: TRBV7-3; J gene: TRBJ2-2; clone size: .; D gene: TRBD1; CDR3 DNA: TGTGCCAGCAGTCGGGGGACAGGGGGCCACTACACCGGGGAGCTGTTTTTT; CDR3 protein: CASSRGTGGHYTGELFF
V gene: TRBV10-1; J gene: TRBJ2-3; clone size: .; D gene: .; CDR3 DNA: TGCGCCAGCAGTGAGGGAGGGACGGAGCAGTATTTT; CDR3 protein: CASSEGGTEQYF
V gene: TRBV7-6; J gene: TRBJ1-5; clone size: .; D gene: .; CDR3 DNA: TGTGCCAGCAGCTTAGCGGGAGTCAATCAGCCCCAGCATTTT; CDR3 protein: CASSLAGVNQPQHF
V gene: TRBV30; J gene: TRBJ2-5; clone size: .; D gene: .; CDR3 DNA: TGTGCCTGGGACCCCGGGACAAACCAAGAGACCCAGTACTTC; CDR3 protein: CAWDPGTNQETQYF
V gene: TRBV27; J gene: TRBJ2-1; clone size: .; D gene: .; CDR3 DNA: TGTGCCACCCAGGGCCGCCTAGCGGAGCAGTTCTTC; CDR3 protein: CATQGRLAEQFF
V gene: TRBV14; J gene: TRBJ2-1; clone size: .; D gene: .; CDR3 DNA: TGTGCCAGCAGCCAAGGACAGGTCAGCTCCTACAATGAGCAGTTCTTC; CDR3 protein: CASSQGQVSSYNEQFF
V gene: TRBV28; J gene: TRBJ1-3; clone size: .; D gene: .; CDR3 DNA: TGTGCCAGCAGCCCCATGGGGGAGGTGGGAAACACCATATATTTT; CDR3 protein: CASSPMGEVGNTIYF
V gene: TRBV30; J gene: TRBJ1-5; clone size: .; D gene: .; CDR3 DNA: TGTGCCTGGAGTGTAGGGGCCCCCAATCAGCCCCAGCATTTT; CDR3 protein: CAWSVGAPNQPQHF
V gene: TRBV6-5; J gene: TRBJ2-7; clone size: .; D gene: .; CDR3 DNA: TGTGCCACCCACCAGGGCCCACTCCTGCGCGAGCAGTACTTC; CDR3 protein: CATHQGPLLREQYF
V gene: TRBV7-2; J gene: TRBJ2-2; clone size: .; D gene: TRBD2; CDR3 DNA: TGTGCCAGCAGCCCGCGGGAGGGCCGGGGCACCGGGGAGCTGTTTTTT; CDR3 protein: CASSPREGRGTGELFF
V gene: TRBV24-1; J gene: TRBJ2-1; clone size: once; D gene: TRBD2; CDR3 DNA: TGTGCCACCAGTGATTCGGGGACTAGCGGGGGCTGGGATGAGCAGTTCTTC; CDR3 protein: CATSDSGTSGGWDEQFF
V gene: TRBV7-3; J gene: TRBJ2-7; clone size: .; D gene: TRBD2; CDR3 DNA: TGTGCCAGCAGCTTAAGCCCTAGCGGGATTGGCTACGAGCAGTACTTC; CDR3 protein: CASSLSPSGIGYEQYF
V gene: TRBV9; J gene: TRBJ2-3; clone size: .; D gene: TRBD2; CDR3 DNA: TGTGCCAGCAGCGTGGGGGGAGGGTTCGGAGATACGCAGTATTTT; CDR3 protein: CASSVGGGFGDTQYF
V gene: TRBV5-6; J gene: TRBJ1-1; clone size: .; D gene: .; CDR3 DNA: TGTGCCAGCACCCGGGGGGGTGAAGCTTTCTTT; CDR3 protein: CASTRGGEAFF
V gene: TRBV4-3; J gene: TRBJ1-3; clone size: .; D gene: TRBD1; CDR3 DNA: TGCGCCAGCAGACCCGGGACAGGGGCGGACACCATATATTTT; CDR3 protein: CASRPGTGADTIYF
V gene: TRBV7-7; J gene: TRBJ2-7; clone size: .; D gene: TRBD1; CDR3 DNA: TGTGCTAGCAGCTTGACGGGGACAGGGGGCGAGCAGTACTTC; CDR3 protein: CASSLTGTGGEQYF
V gene: TRBV7-2; J gene: TRBJ2-7; clone size: .; D gene: .; CDR3 DNA: TGTGCCAGCAGCTTAGTTACGGGTTCCTACGAGCAGTACTTC; CDR3 protein: CASSLVTGSYEQYF
V gene: TRBV9; J gene: TRBJ1-1; clone size: once; D gene: .; CDR3 DNA: TGTGCCAGCAGCCCCCCAGGCCGGAACCTGAACACTGAAGCTTTCTTT; CDR3 protein: CASSPPGRNLNTEAFF
V gene: TRBV10-3; J gene: TRBJ1-1; clone size: .; D gene: TRBD1; CDR3 DNA: TGTGCCACCCGGGACAGGGGTGCCGAAGCTTTCTTT; CDR3 protein: CATRDRGAEAFF
V gene: TRBV11-2; J gene: TRBJ1-2; clone size: .; D gene: TRBD1; CDR3 DNA: TGTGCCAGTCGACAGGGGGCCCCCCCTGGCTACACCTTC; CDR3 protein: CASRQGAPPGYTF
V gene: TRBV11-2; J gene: TRBJ1-1; clone size: .; D gene: TRBD1; CDR3 DNA: TGTGCCAGCAGCCCAAGGGGGACAGGGGGATGGAACACTGAAGCTTTCTTT; CDR3 protein: CASSPRGTGGWNTEAFF
V gene: TRBV5-1; J gene: TRBJ2-3; clone size: .; D gene: .; CDR3 DNA: TGCGCCAGCAGCTTCGGTAGCACAGATACGCAGTATTTT; CDR3 protein: CASSFGSTDTQYF
V gene: TRBV7-9; J gene: TRBJ2-5; clone size: .; D gene: .; CDR3 DNA: TGTGCCAGCAGCTCAGGGGCCCCAGGGTCAAGGGAGACCCAGTACTTC; CDR3 protein: CASSSGAPGSRETQYF
V gene: TRBV7-2; J gene: TRBJ2-1; clone size: .; D gene: TRBD2; CDR3 DNA: TGTGCCAGCAGCTTGCCCGGCCGGCGGACTAGTCGAGGGGAGCAGTTCTTC; CDR3 protein: CASSLPGRRTSRGEQFF
V gene: TRBV25-1; J gene: TRBJ2-1; clone size: .; D gene: TRBD2; CDR3 DNA: TGTGCCAGCACCGCCGGGACTAGCGGGTTTGAGCAGTTCTTC; CDR3 protein: CASTAGTSGFEQFF
V gene: TRBV4-3; J gene: TRBJ1-6; clone size: .; D gene: .; CDR3 DNA: TGCGCCAGCAGCCCGGAGGGAGACAGATTAAATTCACCCCTCCACTTT; CDR3 protein: CASSPEGDRLNSPLHF
V gene: TRBV6-5; J gene: TRBJ1-3; clone size: .; D gene: .; CDR3 DNA: TGTGCCAGCGGGCGGGAAAGCTCTGGAAACACCATATATTTT; CDR3 protein: CASGRESSGNTIYF
V gene: TRBV19; J gene: TRBJ1-6; clone size: .; D gene: .; CDR3 DNA: TGTGCCAGTAGTCCCTTTCCCGTTGGGCCCGACTCACCCCTCCACTTT; CDR3 protein: CASSPFPVGPDSPLHF
V gene: TRBV15; J gene: TRBJ1-5; clone size: .; D gene: .; CDR3 DNA: TGTGCCACCAGCGCCCGTGTACGGGGGGACAATCAGCCCCAGCATTTT; CDR3 protein: CATSARVRGDNQPQHF